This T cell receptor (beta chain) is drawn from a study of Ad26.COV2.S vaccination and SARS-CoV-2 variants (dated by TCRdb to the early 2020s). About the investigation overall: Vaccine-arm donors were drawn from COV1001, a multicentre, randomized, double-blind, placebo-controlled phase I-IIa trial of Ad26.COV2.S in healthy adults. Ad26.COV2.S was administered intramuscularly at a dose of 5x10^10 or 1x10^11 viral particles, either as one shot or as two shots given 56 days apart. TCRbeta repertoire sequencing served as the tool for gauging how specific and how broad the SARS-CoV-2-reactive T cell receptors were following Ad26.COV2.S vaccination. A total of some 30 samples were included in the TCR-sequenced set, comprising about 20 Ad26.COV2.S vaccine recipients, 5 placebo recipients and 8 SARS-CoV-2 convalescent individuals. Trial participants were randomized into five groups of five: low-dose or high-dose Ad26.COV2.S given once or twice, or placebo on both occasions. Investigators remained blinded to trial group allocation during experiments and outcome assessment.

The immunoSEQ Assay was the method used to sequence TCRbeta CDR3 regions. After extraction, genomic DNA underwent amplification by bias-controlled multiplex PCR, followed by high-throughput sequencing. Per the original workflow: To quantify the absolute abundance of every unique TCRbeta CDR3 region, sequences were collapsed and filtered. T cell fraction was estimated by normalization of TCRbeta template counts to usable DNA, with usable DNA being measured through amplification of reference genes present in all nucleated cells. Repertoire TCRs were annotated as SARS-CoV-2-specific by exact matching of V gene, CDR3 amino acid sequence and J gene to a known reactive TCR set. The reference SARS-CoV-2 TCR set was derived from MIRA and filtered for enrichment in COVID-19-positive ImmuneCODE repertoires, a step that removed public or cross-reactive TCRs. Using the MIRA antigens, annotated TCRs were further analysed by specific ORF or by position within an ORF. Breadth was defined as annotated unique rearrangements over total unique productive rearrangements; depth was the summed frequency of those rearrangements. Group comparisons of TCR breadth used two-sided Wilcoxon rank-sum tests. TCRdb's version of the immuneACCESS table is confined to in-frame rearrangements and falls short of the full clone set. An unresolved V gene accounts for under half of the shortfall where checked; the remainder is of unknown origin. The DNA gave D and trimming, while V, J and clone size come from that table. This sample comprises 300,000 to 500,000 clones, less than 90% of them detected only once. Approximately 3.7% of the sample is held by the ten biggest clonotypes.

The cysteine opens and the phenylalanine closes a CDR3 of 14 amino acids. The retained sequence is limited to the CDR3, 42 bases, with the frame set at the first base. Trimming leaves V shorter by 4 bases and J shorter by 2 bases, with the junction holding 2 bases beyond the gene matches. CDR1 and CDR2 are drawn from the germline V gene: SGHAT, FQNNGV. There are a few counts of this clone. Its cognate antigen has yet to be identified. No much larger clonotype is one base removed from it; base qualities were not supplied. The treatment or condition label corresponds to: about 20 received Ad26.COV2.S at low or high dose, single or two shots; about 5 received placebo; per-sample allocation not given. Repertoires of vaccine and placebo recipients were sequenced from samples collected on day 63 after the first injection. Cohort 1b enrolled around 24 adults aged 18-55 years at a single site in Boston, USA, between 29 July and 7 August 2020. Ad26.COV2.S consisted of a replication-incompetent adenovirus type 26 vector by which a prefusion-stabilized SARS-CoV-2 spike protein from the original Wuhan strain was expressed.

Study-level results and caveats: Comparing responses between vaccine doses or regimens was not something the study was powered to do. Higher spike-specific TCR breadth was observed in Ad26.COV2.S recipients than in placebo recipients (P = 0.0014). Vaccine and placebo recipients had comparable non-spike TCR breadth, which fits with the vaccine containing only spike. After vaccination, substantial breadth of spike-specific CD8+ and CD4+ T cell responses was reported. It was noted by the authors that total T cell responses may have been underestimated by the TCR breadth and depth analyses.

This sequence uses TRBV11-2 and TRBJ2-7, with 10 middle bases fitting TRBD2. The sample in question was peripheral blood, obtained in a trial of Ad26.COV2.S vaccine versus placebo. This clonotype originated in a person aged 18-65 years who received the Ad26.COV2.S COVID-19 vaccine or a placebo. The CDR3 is CASSWTSGTYEQYF. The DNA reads TGTGCCAGCAGCTGGACTAGCGGAACCTACGAGCAGTACTTC.